These 32 T cell receptor beta chains share one sample of origin, sequenced in a study of pediatric ulcerative colitis. The rectum was sampled with one to two pinch biopsies at colonoscopy. Assay: immunoSEQ multiplex PCR; the TCRdb copy retains only in-frame clones and omits some. The sample records tens of thousands of clones, around 78% being singletons. The sample was gut tissue. These receptors originate from a girl aged 5-17 years with moderate ulcerative colitis.

V gene TRBV12-5 combines with J gene TRBJ2-1, with 10 bases identical to TRBD2. After removal of 3 bases from V and 1 base from J, the junction contained 3 bases not matched to a gene. The CDR3 runs to 16 residues. Germline V gives CDR1 LGHNT, CDR2 FRNRAP. CDR3 DNA: TGTGCTAGTGGTTTTGAAGCGGGAGGGTCCTACAATGAGCAGTTCTTC. Protein sequence: CASGFEAGGSYNEQFF.

This clone was seen only a few times. The chain recombines TRBV7-2 with TRBJ1-1, with D unresolved. V was shortened by 2 bases and J by 7 bases, with 11 bases between the two germline ends. CDR1 SGHTA and CDR2 FQGNSA come from the germline V gene. The CDR3 length is 13 residues. The CDR3 loop reads CASSLNQVGEAFF. The CDR3 nucleotides are TGTGCCAGCAGCTTAAATCAAGTTGGTGAAGCTTTCTTT. The full variable domain, completed using reference TRBV7-2 and TRBJ1-1, is GAGVSQSPSNKVTEKGKDVELRCDPISGHTALYWYRQSLGQGLEFLIYFQGNSAPDKSGLPSDRFSAERTGGSVSTLTIQRTQQEDSAVYLCASSLNQVGEAFFGQGTRLTVV.

This clone was detected only a few times. V and J are TRBV6-6 and TRBJ1-4, with D possibly matching TRBD1 (6 bases). The CDR3 runs to 16 residues. The germline V gene encodes CDR1 MNHNY and CDR2 SVGAGI (reference sequence). V shed 2 bases and J shed 6 bases, with 16 bases lying between them. The CDR3 nucleotides read TGTGCCAGCAGTTACGGTGGCGCAGGGGTTCATGAAAAACTGTTTTTT. Its translation: CASSYGGAGVHEKLFF.

The chain recombines TRBV28 with TRBJ1-2; 9 nucleotides agree with TRBD1. Trimming cost V 3 bases and J 7 bases; bases outside gene matches: 6. The CDR3 has 14 residues. In germline, CDR1 is MDHEN, CDR2 SYDVKM. The CDR3 DNA sequence: TGTGCCAGCAGTTTCTACAGGGGGCGCTCTGGCTACACCTTC. Protein product: CASSFYRGRSGYTF.

The V gene is TRBV9, the J gene TRBJ1-6; 8 positions agree with TRBD1. The CDR3 consists of 15 residues. The V gene's germline CDR1 is SGDLS and CDR2 YYNGEE. The ends lost 4 bases at V and 7 bases at J; junction bases unmatched: 7. Written as DNA, the CDR3 is TGTGCCAGCAGCTCACTGGACAGGGCAAATTCACCCCTCCACTTT. It specifies CASSSLDRANSPLHF.

The rearrangement joins TRBV5-1 to TRBJ1-1; D may be TRBD1 (5 bases). This CDR3 has 14 amino acids. V was cut by 2 bases and J by 1 base, with 9 bases left in between. Germline V CDR1 and CDR2: SGHRS, YFSETQ. This CDR3 is CASSLGHSNTEAFF. The CDR3 nucleotides read TGCGCCAGCAGCTTAGGACACTCGAACACTGAAGCTTTCTTT.

This rearrangement joins TRBV18 to TRBJ1-1; possible D gene TRBD1, 6 bases. CDR1 and CDR2 (germline): KGHSH, LQKENI. V lost 8 bases to trimming and J lost 1 base, with 14 bases between them. CDR3 length: 14 residues. The CDR3 loop is CASRQETANTEAFF. The CDR3 DNA is TGTGCCAGCAGACAGGAGACAGCGAACACTGAAGCTTTCTTT. The full variable domain, completed using reference TRBV18 and TRBJ1-1, is NAGVMQNPRHLVRRRGQEARLRCSPMKGHSHVYWYRQLPEEGLKFMVYLQKENIIDESGMPKERFSAEFPKEGPSILRIQQVVRGDSAAYFCASRQETANTEAFFGQGTRLTVV.

This chain links TRBV5-1 with TRBJ2-2; D possibly corresponds to TRBD2 (6 bases). Germline V gene sequence: CDR1 SGHRS, CDR2 YFSETQ. V was clipped by 2 bases and J by 6 bases, with 14 bases between them. CDR3 size: 15 residues. The CDR3 DNA follows: TGCGCCAGCAGCTTCGGGGGTGTCGGGGCCGGGGAGCTGTTTTTT. Amino acids: CASSFGGVGAGELFF.

There are a few counts of this clone. The chain joins TRBV19 to TRBJ1-1, with no clear D. V was pared by 2 bases and J by 5 bases, with 9 bases between. CDR1 and CDR2 (germline): LNHDA, SQIVND (reference sequence). This CDR3 comprises 13 residues. The CDR3 spells CASSIRDSTEAFF. For the CDR3, the DNA is TGTGCCAGTAGTATAAGGGATTCGACTGAAGCTTTCTTT.

This clone has a single count. CDR3 in amino acids: CASSLALGSGVTDTQYF. The CDR3, as DNA: TGTGCCAGCAGCTTAGCGCTCGGTAGTGGGGTCACAGATACGCAGTATTTT. The rearrangement links TRBV7-2 to TRBJ2-3; no firm D call. Per the germline V gene, CDR1 is SGHTA and CDR2 is FQGNSA. Trimming took 0 bases from V and 2 from J, leaving 15 bases between them. The CDR3 is made up of 17 amino acids.

This clone came up a few times. This CDR3 reads CATSRVGSGQPQHF. The CDR3 DNA follows: TGTGCCACCAGCAGAGTTGGGTCGGGTCAGCCCCAGCATTTT. This chain links TRBV15 with TRBJ1-5; D gene unclear. In germline, CDR1 is LNHNV, CDR2 YYDKDF (reference sequence). V was cut by 1 base and J by 6 bases, with 10 bases left in between. The CDR3 loop spans 14 amino acids.

The rearrangement links TRBV7-2 to TRBJ2-3; TRBD2 matches at 7 bases. V was clipped by 5 bases and J by 0 bases; unmatched bases: 5. The CDR3 is made up of 15 amino acids. Germline V lookup: CDR1 SGHTA, CDR2 FQGNSA. The CDR3 spells CASSRSGSSTDTQYF. CDR3 bases: TGTGCCAGCAGCCGTAGCGGGTCTAGCACAGATACGCAGTATTTT.

This chain links TRBV14 with TRBJ1-1; 10 nucleotides line up with TRBD1. Germline V lookup: CDR1 SGHDN, CDR2 FVKESK. The CDR3 covers 20 residues. V was pared by 4 bases and J by 2 bases, with 19 bases of the junction left unmatched. The CDR3 bases are TGTGCCAGCAGCCCACCCCCCCCGAGGGGACAGGGGATGTTCAACACTGAAGCTTTCTTT. This codes for CASSPPPPRGQGMFNTEAFF. Full variable domain (outside the CDR3, taken from reference TRBV14 and TRBJ1-1): EAGVTQFPSHSVIEKGQTVTLRCDPISGHDNLYWYRRVMGKEIKFLLHFVKESKQDESGMPNNRFLAERTGGTYSTLKVQPAELEDSGVYFCASSPPPPRGQGMFNTEAFFGQGTRLTVV.

This sequence joins TRBV19 and TRBJ1-5, with D maybe TRBD1 (5 bases). V lost 5 bases, J lost 11 bases, and 19 bases lay in between. Germline lookup yields CDR1 LNHDA and CDR2 SQIVND (reference sequence). This CDR3 region has 14 residues. The CDR3 region has the DNA TGTGCCAGTAGTGGAGGAAGACTAGAGGGGTCCCAGCATTTT. Its translation is CASSGGRLEGSQHF.

The chain links TRBV7-9 to TRBJ1-4; D remains ambiguous. With 2 bases removed from V and 0 bases from J, the gap between germline ends came to 7 bases. This CDR3 has 15 amino acids. The germline V gene has CDR1 SEHNR and CDR2 FQNEAQ (reference sequence). DNA of the CDR3: TGTGCCAGCAGCTTATCACTTGCAACTAATGAAAAACTGTTTTTT. It is translated as CASSLSLATNEKLFF.

The CDR3 DNA reads TGTGCCAGCAGTTTTGTTGGGGCGGGAGTGGATTGGAATGAGCAGTTCTTC. Amino acid sequence: CASSFVGAGVDWNEQFF. V usage is TRBV28 and J usage is TRBJ2-1; 7 bases align to TRBD2. Germline CDR1 reads MDHEN; CDR2 reads SYDVKM. CDR3 length: 17 amino acids. With 3 bases clipped from V and 7 bases from J, the junction kept 15 bases outside the gene matches.

The chain combines TRBV19 with TRBJ2-1; a possible D gene is TRBD1 (6 bases). This CDR3 contains 14 residues. The V and J ends lost 8 bases and 8 bases respectively, with 19 bases between them. Germline-derived CDR1 and CDR2 are LNHDA and SQIVND (reference sequence). CDR3 sequence: CASAGEQGIHEQFF. The CDR3 DNA reads TGTGCCAGTGCGGGTGAACAGGGCATCCATGAGCAGTTCTTC.

The chain recombines TRBV21-1 with TRBJ1-6; TRBD1 is the table's D call, not checked against the DNA. TRBV21-1 is a known pseudogene. This CDR3 comprises 21 residues. The CDR3 loop reads CASSNVKSPGTDVPRNSPLHF. The CDR3 nucleotides are TGTGCCAGCAGCAATGTTAAATCGCCGGGGACAGATGTTCCTAGGAATTCACCCCTCCACTTT.

The V gene is TRBV6-5, the J gene TRBJ2-5; perhaps D is TRBD1 or TRBD2 (5 bases each). The length of the CDR3 is 14 residues. With 2 bases removed from V and 2 bases from J, the gap between germline ends came to 9 bases. CDR1 and CDR2 (germline): MNHEY, SVGAGI. In nucleotides, the CDR3 is TGTGCCAGCAGTTACGGGGGTGGACAAGAGACCCAGTACTTC. Amino acids: CASSYGGGQETQYF.

V is TRBV4-3 and J is TRBJ1-2; weak D call: TRBD1 (5 bases). V lost 2 bases and J 0 bases, leaving 10 bases between the germline ends. Looked up from germline, CDR1 is LGHNA and CDR2 is YSLEER. The CDR3 contains 15 residues. CDR3 coding DNA: TGCGCCAGCAGCCAATATGGGGGGACTAACTATGGCTACACCTTC. Translation: CASSQYGGTNYGYTF.

The chain links TRBV5-1 to TRBJ2-5; 12 bases are a match to TRBD1. The V gene end was trimmed by 4 bases and the J gene end by 5 bases; junction bases not matched to a gene: 6. Per germline, CDR1 SGHRS and CDR2 YFSETQ. The CDR3 runs to 15 residues. The CDR3 sequence: CASSPGQGAWETQYF. DNA for the CDR3: TGCGCCAGCAGCCCGGGACAGGGGGCGTGGGAGACCCAGTACTTC.

The V gene is TRBV5-1, the J gene TRBJ2-2; TRBD1 agrees at 8 bases. The CDR3 runs 16 residues. With V trimmed by 3 bases and J by 5 bases, 9 bases remained unmatched. Germline V gene lookup returns CDR1 SGHRS and CDR2 YFSETQ. This CDR3 is CASSWTGHIETGELFF. The CDR3, as DNA: TGCGCCAGCAGCTGGACAGGGCATATCGAGACCGGGGAGCTGTTTTTT.

The rearrangement joins TRBV5-6 to TRBJ2-7, with 7 positions matching TRBD1. The V gene end was trimmed by 3 bases and the J gene end by 9 bases; junction bases not matched to a gene: 18. Germline CDR1 and CDR2: SGHDT and YYEEEE. The CDR3 has 16 residues. The DNA for the CDR3 is TGTGCCAGCAGCTCCTCCGGGACAGAGTATTTTATGGGGCAGTACTTC. Translating it yields CASSSSGTEYFMGQYF. Together with reference TRBV5-6 and TRBJ2-7, the CDR3 gives the full variable domain: DAGVTQSPTHLIKTRGQQVTLRCSPKSGHDTVSWYQQALGQGPQFIFQYYEEEERQRGNFPDRFSGHQFPNYSSELNVNALLLGDSALYLCASSSSGTEYFMGQYFGPGTRLTVT.

The chain joins TRBV6-6 to TRBJ2-5, with 9 positions matching TRBD2. The ends lost 10 bases at V and 5 bases at J; junction bases unmatched: 8. Germline V gene sequence: CDR1 MNHNY, CDR2 SVGAGI (reference sequence). This CDR3 region has 13 residues. CDR3 sequence (DNA): TGTGCCACCTCAGCGGGAGGCCGGGAGACCCAGTACTTC. Its protein product is CATSAGGRETQYF.

As concerns this clone: Other DNA sequences in this sample translate to the same CDR3. CDR3 protein: CASSFGIQETQYF. The CDR3 coding sequence is TGTGCCAGCAGTTTCGGAATTCAAGAGACCCAGTACTTC. The chain employs TRBV27 and TRBJ2-5; no firm D call. The CDR3 consists of 13 residues. Trimming left V 3 bases short and J 2 bases short, with 7 bases between. CDR1 MNHEY and CDR2 SMNVEV come from the germline V gene (reference sequence).

CDR3 sequence: CASSSTGEADYGYTF. CDR3 sequence (DNA): TGCGCCAGCAGCTCAACAGGGGAGGCGGACTATGGCTACACCTTC. J is TRBJ1-2 and V is TRBV5-1, with TRBD1 identical over 7 bases. CDR1 is SGHRS and CDR2 is YFSETQ in the germline V gene. Trimming removed 3 bases from V and 3 bases from J; junction bases left unmatched: 8. The CDR3 sequence is 15 residues long.

This chain uses TRBV10-3 with TRBJ1-1; 10 bases line up with TRBD1. Trimming removed 8 bases from V and 3 bases from J; junction bases left unmatched: 9. CDR1 is ENHRY, CDR2 SYGVKD, per germline. The CDR3 is made up of 15 amino acids. This CDR3 is CAIDDRGRKDTEAFF. CDR3 in DNA: TGTGCCATCGACGACAGGGGGCGTAAGGACACTGAAGCTTTCTTT.

The chain uses TRBV6-4 and TRBJ2-2; D tentatively fits TRBD1 or TRBD2 (5 bases each). In germline, CDR1 is MRHNA, CDR2 SNTAGT. The CDR3 spans 14 residues. V lost 2 bases and J lost 3, with 7 bases in between. For the CDR3, the DNA is TGTGCCAGCAGTGACGGGGGACACACCGGGGAGCTGTTTTTT. Translated: CASSDGGHTGELFF.

This chain joins TRBV4-1 and TRBJ1-1; D gene unclear. V lost 0 bases and J lost 1, with 9 bases in between. This CDR3 has 15 amino acids. Germline V gives CDR1 MGHRA, CDR2 YSYEKL. CDR3 bases: TGCGCCAGCAGCCAAGAAGGTTCAAGGAACACTGAAGCTTTCTTT. Its translation: CASSQEGSRNTEAFF.

This chain joins TRBV9 and TRBJ2-3, with 12 nucleotides matching TRBD2. V shed 3 bases and J 2 bases; nucleotides not matched to a gene: 4. CDR3 size: 16 residues. The germline V gene has CDR1 SGDLS and CDR2 YYNGEE. The CDR3 DNA reads as TGTGCCAGCAGCGCAGGACTAGCGGGGTACACAGATACGCAGTATTTT. Protein sequence: CASSAGLAGYTDTQYF.

The chain couples TRBV11-3 to TRBJ1-3; 8 bases match TRBD1. Germline-derived CDR1 and CDR2 are SGHNT and YENEEA. CDR3 length equals 14 residues. V lost 5 bases, J lost 3 bases, and 3 bases stayed unmatched. As DNA, the CDR3 is TGTGCCAGCAGCGACAGGGGATTTGGAAACACCATATATTTT. Its translation is CASSDRGFGNTIYF.

The chain uses TRBV18 and TRBJ2-6; D possibly uses TRBD1 or TRBD2 (5 bases each). V lost 0 bases to trimming and J lost 0 bases, with 21 bases between them. Germline lookup yields CDR1 KGHSH and CDR2 LQKENI. CDR3 length: 21 residues. CDR3 coding DNA: TGTGCCAGCTCACCACCGGGGACCTACCAATATCCCGACTCTGGGGCCAACGTCCTGACTTTC. Residues: CASSPPGTYQYPDSGANVLTF.